The 10 T cell receptor beta chains below all came from one sample that was sequenced in a study of shared clonotypes between healthy human individuals (dated by TCRdb to 2020 to 2021). CD8 naive samples were obtained by positive selection for CCR7 among CD45RO-negative cells, yielding a CD45RA+CCR7+ population from which TemRA cells were excluded. Libraries were built with the immunoSEQ multiplex PCR assay. Here the immuneACCESS table is served through TCRdb, limited to in-frame sequences with V and J called. Missing clones are a known gap in these copies; in checked studies unresolved V genes cover under half, and the rest lacks a known reason. For this sample the table gives nearly 2 million clones, of which about 95% were detected only once. More than 0.95% of the sample goes to the ten largest clones. The sample consisted of naive CD8+ T cells sorted from blood. The cell subset or site label of this sample denotes: CD45RA+CCR7+. Receptor source: a man in his late teens or twenties in good health.

The rearrangement uses TRBV16 and TRBJ2-7; D is unresolved. The V gene's germline CDR1 is KGHSY and CDR2 FQNENV. This CDR3 is built from 13 residues. The V gene lost 4 bases and the J gene lost 1 base, with 8 bases spanning the gap. The DNA of the CDR3 is TGTGCCAGCAGCCCACAGTTATCCTACGAGCAGTACTTC. Protein sequence: CASSPQLSYEQYF.

The chain carries TRBV6-9 and TRBJ1-6; D remains unclear. V dropped 4 bases and J dropped 2 bases, with 12 bases sitting between them. This CDR3 has 16 residues. Germline loops: CDR1 MNHGY, CDR2 SVAAGI. CDR3 nucleotide sequence: TGTGCCAGCAGTTGCCTCTCTGGAACCTATAATTCACCCCTCCACTTT. Translated: CASSCLSGTYNSPLHF.

CDR3 residues: CASSYGLAAFEAFF. As DNA, the CDR3 is TGTGCCAGCAGTTATGGTTTGGCGGCCTTTGAAGCTTTCTTT. The chain combines TRBV6-5 with TRBJ1-1, with D uncertain. The V gene's germline CDR1 is MNHEY and CDR2 SVGAGI. V was trimmed by 3 bases and J by 7 bases, leaving 15 bases between them. The CDR3 covers 14 residues.

The chain couples TRBV7-9 to TRBJ1-4; D gene unclear. CDR3 length: 13 amino acids. V gave up 5 bases and J gave up 8 bases, with 12 bases separating them. Germline loops: CDR1 SEHNR, CDR2 FQNEAQ (reference sequence). The CDR3 DNA reads as TGTGCCAGCAGCCCAACAGAGTACGAAAAACTGTTTTTT. Amino acids: CASSPTEYEKLFF.

The rearrangement links TRBV4-3 to TRBJ2-7, with TRBD2 matching 12 bases. Germline CDR1 is LGHNA and CDR2 is YSLEER. The CDR3 is 18 amino acids. The trim removed 0 bases at V and 0 bases at J, leaving 6 bases unmatched. CDR3 coding DNA: TGCGCCAGCAGCCAAGATACCCTAGCGGGAGGGCCCTCCTACGAGCAGTACTTC. This sequence encodes CASSQDTLAGGPSYEQYF.

The chain recombines TRBV28 with TRBJ1-2, with TRBD1 matching 7 bases. V shed 8 bases and J 4 bases; nucleotides not matched to a gene: 7. From germline, CDR1 is MDHEN and CDR2 SYDVKM. This CDR3 has 13 amino acids. Here the CDR3 DNA reads TGTGCCAGCGGGGACAGACCACCCTATGGCTACACCTTC. Translated, it gives CASGDRPPYGYTF.

The V call is TRBV6-1, the J call TRBJ1-1; 7 bases agree with TRBD1. V shed 5 bases and J 7 bases; nucleotides not matched to a gene: 7. Per the germline V gene, CDR1 is MNHNS and CDR2 is SASEGT. The CDR3 spans 13 residues. The CDR3 DNA is TGTGCCAGCAGTATCCGGGACAGCAATGAAGCTTTCTTT. Translation: CASSIRDSNEAFF.

The chain uses TRBV7-9 and TRBJ2-4; D unclear. The CDR3 spans 12 residues. Germline V CDR1 and CDR2: SEHNR, FQNEAQ (reference sequence). V lost 4 bases and J lost 4, with 5 bases in between. The CDR3 reads CASSSEKNIQYF. CDR3 bases: TGTGCCAGCAGCTCCGAGAAAAACATTCAGTACTTC.

This rearrangement joins TRBV11-2 to TRBJ2-1; no clear D gene. V lost 1 base and J 13 bases, leaving 8 bases between the germline ends. CDR3 length: 11 residues. Germline CDR1 SGHAT, CDR2 FQNNGV. The CDR3 sequence: CASSLGQTQFF. The CDR3 DNA is TGTGCCAGCAGCTTAGGCCAGACCCAGTTCTTC.

The chain uses TRBV27 and TRBJ1-2; 9 nucleotides line up with TRBD1. From germline, CDR1 is MNHEY and CDR2 SMNVEV (reference sequence). J gave up 8 bases and V 4 bases, and 5 bases lay outside the gene matches. The CDR3 spans 13 residues. For the CDR3, the DNA is TGTGCCAGCAGTTCTGGGACAGGGAAAGGCTACACCTTC. It specifies CASSSGTGKGYTF.